This entry features one TCR beta chain sequence. Its cognate antigen is unknown. The data are from a study of CD8+ T cells in alopecia areata. Overall study results and limits: Researchers report lesional scalp, most notably alopecia totalis/universalis, outstripped normal scalp in clonality. Numerous expanded lesional clones remained in scalp and blood during tofacitinib.

The sequencing template was cDNA reverse transcribed from extracted RNA. The protocol was immunoSEQ multiplex PCR, while the TCRdb copy is restricted to in-frame clones and leaves out a portion. The sample shows hundreds of thousands of clones, around two fifths of them seen only once. Treatment: oral pan-JAK inhibitor, 5-10 mg twice daily. There are 16 residues in the CDR3. Germline V gives CDR1 MNHNS, CDR2 SASEGT. Trimming took 3 bases from V and 5 from J; bases not matched to a gene: 8. The sequences come from CD4+ T cells sorted from blood, collected at approximately week 30, from a patient treated with tofacitinib. The chain uses TRBV6-1 and TRBJ2-3; 10 bases are a match to TRBD2. The source is a human donor with alopecia areata. In DNA, the CDR3 is TGTGCCAGCAGTGATCGGACTAGCGGCTGGGGAGATACGCAGTATTTT. Encoded protein: CASSDRTSGWGDTQYF.